The 21 T cell receptor beta chains below were found in one sample sequenced in a study of CD8+ T cells in alopecia areata. The treatment: oral pan-JAK inhibitor, 5-10 mg twice daily. Sequencing templates came from extracted RNA that was reverse transcribed into cDNA. The assay was immunoSEQ multiplex PCR, and TCRdb's table has in-frame clones only and misses some. The table records 200,000 to 250,000 clones, roughly 40% of them present only once. The source was CD4+ T cells sorted from blood, collected at approximately week 39, from a patient treated with tofacitinib. The receptors shown here come from a human donor with alopecia areata.

This clone has just a few counts. V is TRBV7-2 and J is TRBJ2-3, with D unresolved. Germline V lookup: CDR1 SGHTA, CDR2 FQGNSA. CDR3 length: 15 residues. V was pared by 4 bases and J by 1 base, with 12 bases between. The CDR3 loop reads CASSSPERRTDTQYF. In DNA form, the CDR3 reads TGTGCCAGCAGCTCCCCGGAGAGACGCACAGATACGCAGTATTTT. Drawing the rest from reference TRBV7-2 and TRBJ2-3, the complete variable domain is GAGVSQSPSNKVTEKGKDVELRCDPISGHTALYWYRQSLGQGLEFLIYFQGNSAPDKSGLPSDRFSAERTGGSVSTLTIQRTQQEDSAVYLCASSSPERRTDTQYFGPGTRLTVL.

The rearrangement links TRBV18 to TRBJ1-1; D call uncertain. CDR3 length equals 14 residues. V lost 2 bases and J 3 bases, leaving 10 bases between the germline ends. Germline-derived CDR1 and CDR2 are KGHSH and LQKENI. CDR3 region: CASSPIQGHTEAFF. For the CDR3, the DNA is TGTGCCAGCTCACCAATTCAAGGGCACACTGAAGCTTTCTTT.

This chain joins TRBV29-1 and TRBJ1-2, with a possible D match to TRBD1 (5 bases). Trimming took 0 bases from V and 7 from J, leaving 18 bases between them. The CDR3 spans 15 residues. Germline CDR1 SQVTM, CDR2 ANQGSEA. CDR3 nucleotides: TGCAGCGTTGAAGACCCGGACATTACAAGGGGTGGCTACACCTTC. Translating gives CSVEDPDITRGGYTF. The whole variable domain, remainder taken from reference TRBV29-1 and TRBJ1-2, is SAVISQKPSRDICQRGTSLTIQCQVDSQVTMMFWYRQQPGQSLTLIATANQGSEATYESGFVIDKFPISRPNLTFSTLTVSNMSPEDSSIYLCSVEDPDITRGGYTFGSGTRLTVV.

In regard to this clone: Other DNA variants within this sample encode the same CDR3. V gene TRBV7-2 combines with J gene TRBJ2-5; no clear D gene. Looked up from germline, CDR1 is SGHTA and CDR2 is FQGNSA. Trimming removed 4 bases from V and 2 bases from J, with 2 bases in between. The CDR3 has 11 residues. CDR3 sequence: CASSSQETQYF. DNA for the CDR3: TGTGCCAGCAGCTCTCAAGAGACCCAGTACTTC. Supplemented by reference TRBV7-2 and TRBJ2-5, the full variable domain reads GAGVSQSPSNKVTEKGKDVELRCDPISGHTALYWYRQSLGQGLEFLIYFQGNSAPDKSGLPSDRFSAERTGGSVSTLTIQRTQQEDSAVYLCASSSQETQYFGPGTRLLVL.

This clone was seen more than once but under ten times. The chain carries TRBV28 and TRBJ2-1; 8 bases agree with TRBD2. Germline V lookup: CDR1 MDHEN, CDR2 SYDVKM. Trimming removed 5 bases from V and 8 bases from J; junction bases left unmatched: 11. This CDR3 is 15 amino acids long. The CDR3: CASSPPGTRSDEQFF. The CDR3, as DNA: TGTGCCAGCAGTCCACCCGGGACTAGGTCCGATGAGCAGTTCTTC.

V usage is TRBV5-1 and J usage is TRBJ2-1; D is uncertain. The germline gives CDR1 SGHRS, CDR2 YFSETQ. The V gene lost 5 bases and the J gene lost 2 bases, with 14 bases spanning the gap. The CDR3 consists of 15 residues. The CDR3 bases are TGCGCCAGCAGATCCGGAGTTGGGGCCTACAATGAGCAGTTCTTC. Translated, it gives CASRSGVGAYNEQFF.

This chain uses TRBV6-5 with TRBJ1-2; perhaps TRBD1 as D (5 bases). The CDR3 is made up of 14 amino acids. Germline V gives CDR1 MNHEY, CDR2 SVGAGI. The V end lost 6 bases, the J end lost 4 bases, and 15 bases lay between the germline ends. The CDR3 sequence is CASSQGAGSYGYTF. The DNA for the CDR3 is TGTGCCAGCAGCCAAGGGGCAGGGAGCTATGGCTACACCTTC.

This clone occurred a few times. The J gene is TRBJ2-2, the V gene TRBV2; possible D gene TRBD1, 7 bases. Trimming took off 6 bases at V and 4 bases at J, with 18 bases between the two ends. The CDR3 contains 16 residues. Germline CDR1 reads SNHLY; CDR2 reads FYNNEI. The CDR3 DNA sequence: TGTGCCAGCAGCAGGGGGGAGCGGTTGGGCACCGGGGAGCTGTTTTTT. The encoded protein is CASSRGERLGTGELFF.

The rearrangement joins TRBV5-6 to TRBJ2-1, with 13 bases lining up with TRBD2. Trimming removed 0 bases from V and 5 bases from J; junction bases left unmatched: 2. The CDR3 runs 16 residues. Germline CDR1 SGHDT, CDR2 YYEEEE. This CDR3 is CASSLAGTSGNNEQFF. CDR3 nucleotide sequence: TGTGCCAGCAGCTTGGCGGGGACTAGCGGGAACAATGAGCAGTTCTTC. Complete variable domain (other parts from reference TRBV5-6 and TRBJ2-1): DAGVTQSPTHLIKTRGQQVTLRCSPKSGHDTVSWYQQALGQGPQFIFQYYEEEERQRGNFPDRFSGHQFPNYSSELNVNALLLGDSALYLCASSLAGTSGNNEQFFGPGTRLTVL.

This chain joins TRBV5-1 and TRBJ2-5; TRBD2 aligns across 10 bases. The CDR3 contains 14 residues. The V and J ends lost 5 bases and 10 bases, in that order; junction bases with no gene match: 11. Germline V gene sequence: CDR1 SGHRS, CDR2 YFSETQ. This CDR3 reads CASSWGTSAPGQYF. Written as DNA, the CDR3 is TGCGCCAGCAGTTGGGGGACTAGCGCGCCCGGCCAGTACTTC.

This clone was counted only a few times. The V call is TRBV7-6, the J call TRBJ2-4, with TRBD1 matching over 7 bases. Trimming at V came to 10 bases and at J to 7 bases, leaving 13 bases not matched to a gene. The CDR3 runs 14 residues. CDR1 and CDR2 from the germline V gene are SGHVS and FNYEAQ. The CDR3 loop is CATSTGVDGNIQYF. The CDR3 DNA reads as TGTGCCACCTCTACAGGGGTCGATGGGAACATTCAGTACTTC.

The CDR3 protein is CAWSPGTSGLYEQYF. The DNA for the CDR3 is TGTGCCTGGAGTCCCGGGACTAGCGGACTCTACGAGCAGTACTTC. The chain is built from TRBV30 and TRBJ2-7, with TRBD2 matching 11 bases. CDR1 is GTSNPN, CDR2 SVGIG, per germline (reference sequence). J lost 3 bases, V lost 2 bases, and 6 bases had no gene match. This CDR3 spans 15 amino acids.

This chain uses TRBV6-1 with TRBJ1-4; 9 nucleotides line up with TRBD1. The V and J ends lost 5 bases and 5 bases, in that order; junction bases with no gene match: 6. This CDR3 has 15 residues. Germline CDR1 and CDR2: MNHNS and SASEGT. In nucleotides, the CDR3 is TGTGCCAGCAGTAATCCGGGACAGGGAAATGAAAAACTGTTTTTT. Its protein is CASSNPGQGNEKLFF.

The V gene is TRBV6-1, the J gene TRBJ2-3, with 10 bases fitting TRBD2. In germline, CDR1 is MNHNS, CDR2 SASEGT. The CDR3 has 14 amino acids. J lost 1 base, V lost 6 bases, and 1 base had no gene match. The CDR3 here is CASRTSGGTDTQYF. Here the CDR3 DNA reads TGTGCCAGCAGAACTAGCGGGGGCACAGATACGCAGTATTTT.

The chain combines TRBV29-1 with TRBJ2-4, with a tentative D call TRBD1 (6 bases). Germline CDR1 is SQVTM and CDR2 is ANQGSEA. This CDR3 is 12 amino acids long. With 4 bases removed from V and 6 bases from J, the gap between germline ends came to 10 bases. CDR3 sequence reads: CSVALRGNIQYF. As DNA, the CDR3 is TGCAGCGTTGCCCTCAGGGGAAACATTCAGTACTTC.

This clone was detected only a few times. This chain uses TRBV30 with TRBJ2-6; weak D call: TRBD1 (5 bases). Germline CDR1 is GTSNPN and CDR2 is SVGIG (reference sequence). The CDR3 is 15 amino acids. V lost 2 bases and J 1 base, leaving 9 bases between the germline ends. CDR3: CAWSIGVSGANVLTF. For the CDR3, the DNA is TGTGCCTGGAGTATAGGGGTTTCTGGGGCCAACGTCCTGACTTTC.

This clone was found a few times. The chain uses TRBV21-1 and TRBJ2-1. TRBV21-1 is shown as a pseudogene. The CDR3 totals 15 residues. The CDR3 protein is CASSTRTTLYNEQFF. In DNA form, the CDR3 reads TGTGCCAGCAGCACCCGGACGACACTTTACAATGAGCAGTTCTTC.

The chain uses TRBV4-3 and TRBJ1-2; 8 nucleotides match TRBD1. Germline-derived CDR1 and CDR2 are LGHNA and YSLEER. V lost 9 bases, J lost 4 bases, and 10 bases stayed unmatched. CDR3 length equals 14 residues. Here the CDR3 reads CASSRTGNAYGYTF. In nucleotides, the CDR3 is TGCGCCAGTTCCCGGACAGGGAATGCCTATGGCTACACCTTC.

J is TRBJ2-7 and V is TRBV28; 8 bases fit TRBD2. This CDR3 region has 15 residues. Per the germline V gene, CDR1 is MDHEN and CDR2 is SYDVKM. J gave up 0 bases and V 5 bases, and 6 bases lay outside the gene matches. CDR3 coding DNA: TGTGCCAGCAGTCCAACTAGCGGACCCTCCTACGAGCAGTACTTC. Its translation: CASSPTSGPSYEQYF.

This clone was detected only once. This chain connects TRBV6-6 to TRBJ1-5; D not certain. The CDR3 is 13 amino acids. With 7 bases removed from V and 8 bases from J, the gap between germline ends came to 15 bases. CDR1 and CDR2 (germline): MNHNY, SVGAGI (reference sequence). CDR3 loop: CASTRLAIEPQHF. CDR3 DNA sequence: TGTGCCAGCACCCGGCTCGCAATAGAGCCCCAGCATTTT.

CDR3: CASSDAGGRQSYEQYF. DNA for the CDR3: TGTGCCAGCAGCGACGCGGGCGGGAGACAATCCTACGAGCAGTACTTC. This chain links TRBV5-4 with TRBJ2-7; 7 bases agree with TRBD2. Germline V gene lookup returns CDR1 SGHNT and CDR2 YYREEE (reference sequence). CDR3 size: 16 residues. J was trimmed by 1 base and V by 4 bases; bases with no gene match: 11.